The clone carrying this T cell receptor beta chain appeared a few times. The junction departs from the called germline gene at one end, perhaps through a read error. The data belong to a study of low-dose radiotherapy and immunotherapy resistance in tumors. Study in general: The authors gave intravenous cyclophosphamide 200 mg/m2 every two weeks, one day before radiation and immunotherapy.

TRAV- and TRBV-specific primers primed first-strand cDNA, covering alpha and beta chains. The authors amplified TCRs for about 18 PCR cycles with a constant-region primer and a V-primer adapter. The authors amplified isolated mRNA by in vitro transcription. TCRdb re-analysed the reads in MiXCR, keeping a single row per CDR3 protein. The data hold around 80,000 distinct CDR3 sequences, with roughly 17% observed a single time. Regarding time point: after trial treatment. Treatment: LDRT plus nivolumab, ipilimumab, low-dose cyclophosphamide and aspirin (RACIN trial). Eligibility was restricted to patients presenting with advanced solid tumors that lacked tumor-infiltrating lymphocytes. The CDR3 is made up of 12 amino acids. Germline CDR1 reads KGHSH; CDR2 reads LQKENI.

V and J are TRBV18 and TRBJ2-7, with 7 positions matching TRBD1. This receptor was identified in a male donor with prostate cancer. Sample: PBMCs, taken after low-dose radiotherapy plus immunotherapy. In nucleotides, the CDR3 is TGTGCCAGCTCACAAAGGGACAGCATCCTTCACTTC. Translated, it gives CASSQRDSILHF.